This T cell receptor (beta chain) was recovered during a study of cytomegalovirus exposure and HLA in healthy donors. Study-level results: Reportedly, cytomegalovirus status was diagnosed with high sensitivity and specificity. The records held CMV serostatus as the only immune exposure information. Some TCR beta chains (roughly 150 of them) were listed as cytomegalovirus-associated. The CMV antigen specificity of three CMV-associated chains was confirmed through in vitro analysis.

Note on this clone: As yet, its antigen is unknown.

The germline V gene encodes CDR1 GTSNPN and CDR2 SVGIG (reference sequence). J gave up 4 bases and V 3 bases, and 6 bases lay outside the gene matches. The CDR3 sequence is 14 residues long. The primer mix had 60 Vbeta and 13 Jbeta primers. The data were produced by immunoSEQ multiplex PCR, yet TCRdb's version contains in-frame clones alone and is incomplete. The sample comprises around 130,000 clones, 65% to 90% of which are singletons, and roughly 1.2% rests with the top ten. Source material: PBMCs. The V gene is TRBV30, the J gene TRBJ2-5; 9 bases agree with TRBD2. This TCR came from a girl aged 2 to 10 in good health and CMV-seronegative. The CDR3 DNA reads TGTGCCTGGAGGGAGGGACTAGCAATAGAGACCCAGTACTTC. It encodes CAWREGLAIETQYF.